Sequencing of this T cell receptor beta chain was carried out in a study of blood T cell repertoires in COVID-19. Source study methods: Reference gene primers were amplified, and this amplification served to estimate nucleated cell counts. Profiled with immunoSEQ multiplex PCR; TCRdb holds only in-frame clones, not every one. From that table come the V and J calls and clone size; the DNA was used to work out D and trimming. The data show over 90,000 clones, 81% seen once. Germline CDR1 and CDR2: SNHLY and FYNNEI. The ends were cut back, 2 bases at V and 1 base at J, with 6 bases in the middle. The CDR3 consists of 14 residues.

Sequenced material: peripheral blood. The clonotype originates from a man at least 80 years old with active or convalescent COVID-19. The rearrangement joins TRBV2 to TRBJ1-5; D remains ambiguous. Written as DNA, the CDR3 is TGTGCCAGCAGTGAACCGGAGAGCAATCAGCCCCAGCATTTT. Amino acids: CASSEPESNQPQHF.